Detailed here is one T cell receptor beta chain. This entry belongs to a study of blood T cell repertoires in COVID-19. Background on the study: The origin of the acute and convalescent COVID-19 samples was the United States, Italy and Spain.

In the authors' methods: The authors estimated nucleated cell counts from reference gene primer amplification. The protocol was immunoSEQ multiplex PCR, while the TCRdb copy is restricted to in-frame clones and leaves out a portion. V, J and clone size were drawn from that table, and D and trimming were deduced from the DNA. The data hold roughly 480,000 clones, with about 88% observed a single time. The ends lost 5 bases at V and 2 bases at J; junction bases unmatched: 7. Germline V CDR1 and CDR2: SGHTA, FQGNSA. The CDR3 sequence is 16 residues long. The sequenced sample was peripheral blood. This TCR was sampled from a man between 18 and 35 years old with COVID-19, enrolled during active disease. The chain employs TRBV7-2 and TRBJ1-5; 9 bases fit TRBD1. DNA of the CDR3: TGTGCCAGCAGCCCTAGGACAGGGGAGGGCAATCAGCCCCAGCATTTT. It codes for CASSPRTGEGNQPQHF.